The text below deals with one T cell receptor beta chain. Its antigen remains unidentified. A sample-barcoded 5' primer and a J-beta primer mix were used in a second PCR of roughly 6 to 11 cycles. TCRdb re-derived calls from the 5' RACE reads in MiXCR, one entry per CDR3 protein. The data contain approximately 850,000 distinct CDR3 sequences, over 45% of them seen just once; the ten biggest clones take up approximately 20%. Germline-derived CDR1 and CDR2 are ENHRY and SYGVKD. The CDR3 is 13 amino acids. V lost 0 bases to trimming and J lost 5 bases, with 5 bases between them. The record originates from a study of blood T cells in healthy people across ages. The study's findings and limits: More naive CD4+ cells and higher diversity were found in long-lived than in aged donors.

Isolation of PBMCs gave at least 7 million cells per sample. The clonotype was recovered from a young man in good health. The sample comprised blood. The gene calls are TRBV10-3 and TRBJ2-1; D is unclear. The CDR3 DNA reads TGTGCCATCAGTGAGTCGTATAACAATGAGCAGTTCTTC. Translated, it gives CAISESYNNEQFF.